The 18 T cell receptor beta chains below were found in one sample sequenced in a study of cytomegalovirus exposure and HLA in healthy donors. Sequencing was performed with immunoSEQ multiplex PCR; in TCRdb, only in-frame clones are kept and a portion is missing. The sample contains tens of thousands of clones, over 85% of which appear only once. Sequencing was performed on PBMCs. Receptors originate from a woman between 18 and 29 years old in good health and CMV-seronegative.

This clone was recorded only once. CDR3 region: CASSLWAGLGNQPQHF. The CDR3 coding sequence is TGTGCCAGCAGTTTATGGGCAGGTCTGGGCAATCAGCCCCAGCATTTT. The chain carries TRBV28 and TRBJ1-5; D is uncertain. Germline CDR1 is MDHEN and CDR2 is SYDVKM. Trimming cost V 0 bases and J 2 bases, with 11 bases left between them. The CDR3 extends over 16 amino acids.

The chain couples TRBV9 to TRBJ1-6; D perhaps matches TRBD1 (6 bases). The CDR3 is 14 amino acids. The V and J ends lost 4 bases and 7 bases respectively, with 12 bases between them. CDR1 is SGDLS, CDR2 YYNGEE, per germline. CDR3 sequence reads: CASSFGTLNSPLHF. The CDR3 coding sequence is TGTGCCAGCAGCTTCGGGACACTAAATTCACCCCTCCACTTT.

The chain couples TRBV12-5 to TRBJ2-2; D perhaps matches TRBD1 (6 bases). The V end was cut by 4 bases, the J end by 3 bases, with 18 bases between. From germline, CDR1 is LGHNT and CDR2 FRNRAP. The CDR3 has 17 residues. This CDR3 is CASGSLQGKGYTGELFF. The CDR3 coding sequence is TGTGCTAGTGGTTCTCTACAGGGAAAGGGGTACACCGGGGAGCTGTTTTTT.

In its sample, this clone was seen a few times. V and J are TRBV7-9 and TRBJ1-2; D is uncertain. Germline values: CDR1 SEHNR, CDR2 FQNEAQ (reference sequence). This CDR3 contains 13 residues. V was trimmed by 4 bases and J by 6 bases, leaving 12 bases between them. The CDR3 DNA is TGTGCCAGCAGCTCAGTGGCTCCTGATGGCTACACCTTC. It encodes CASSSVAPDGYTF.

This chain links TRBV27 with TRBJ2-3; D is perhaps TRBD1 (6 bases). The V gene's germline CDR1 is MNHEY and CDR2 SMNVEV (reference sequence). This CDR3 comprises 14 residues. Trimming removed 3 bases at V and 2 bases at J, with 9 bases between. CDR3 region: CASSFGQNTDTQYF. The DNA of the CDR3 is TGTGCCAGCAGTTTCGGACAGAACACAGATACGCAGTATTTT.

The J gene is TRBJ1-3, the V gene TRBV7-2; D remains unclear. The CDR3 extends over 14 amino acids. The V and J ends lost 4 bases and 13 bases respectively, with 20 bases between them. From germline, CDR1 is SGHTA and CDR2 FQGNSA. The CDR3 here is CASSSSSGFPFIYF. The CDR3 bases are TGTGCCAGCAGCTCCTCCTCCGGGTTTCCTTTTATATATTTT.

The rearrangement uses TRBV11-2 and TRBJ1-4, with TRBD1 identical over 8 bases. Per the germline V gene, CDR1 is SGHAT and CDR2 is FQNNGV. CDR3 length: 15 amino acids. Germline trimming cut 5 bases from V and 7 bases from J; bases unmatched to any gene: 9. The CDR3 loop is CASSLNPRGREKLFF. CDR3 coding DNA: TGTGCCAGCAGCCTCAATCCCAGGGGGCGTGAAAAACTGTTTTTT.

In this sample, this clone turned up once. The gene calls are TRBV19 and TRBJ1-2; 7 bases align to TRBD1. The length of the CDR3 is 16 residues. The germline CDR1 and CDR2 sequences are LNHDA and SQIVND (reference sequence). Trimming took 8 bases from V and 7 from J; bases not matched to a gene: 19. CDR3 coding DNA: TGTGCCAGTTCCGAATCGGGACAGCCGTTTTCCGGTGGCTACACCTTC. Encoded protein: CASSESGQPFSGGYTF. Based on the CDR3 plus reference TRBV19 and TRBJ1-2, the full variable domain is DGGITQSPKYLFRKEGQNVTLSCEQNLNHDAMYWYRQDPGQGLRLIYYSQIVNDFQKGDIAEGYSVSREKKESFPLTVTSAQKNPTAFYLCASSESGQPFSGGYTFGSGTRLTVV.

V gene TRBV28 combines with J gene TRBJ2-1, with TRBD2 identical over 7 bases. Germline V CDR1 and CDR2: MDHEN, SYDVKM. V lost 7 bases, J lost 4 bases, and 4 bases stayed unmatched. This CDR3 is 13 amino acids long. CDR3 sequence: CASTGGGYNEQFF. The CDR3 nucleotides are TGTGCCAGCACTGGCGGGGGTTACAATGAGCAGTTCTTC.

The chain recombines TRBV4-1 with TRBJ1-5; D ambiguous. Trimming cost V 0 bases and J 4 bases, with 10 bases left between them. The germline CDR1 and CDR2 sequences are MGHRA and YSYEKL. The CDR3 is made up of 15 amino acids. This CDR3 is CASSQEERNNQPQHF. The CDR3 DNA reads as TGCGCCAGCAGCCAAGAAGAGCGGAATAATCAGCCCCAGCATTTT.

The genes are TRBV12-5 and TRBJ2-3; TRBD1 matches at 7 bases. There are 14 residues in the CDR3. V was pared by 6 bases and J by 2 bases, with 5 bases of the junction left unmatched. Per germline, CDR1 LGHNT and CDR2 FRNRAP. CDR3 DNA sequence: TGTGCTAGTGGCTTCGGACAGGACACAGATACGCAGTATTTT. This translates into CASGFGQDTDTQYF.

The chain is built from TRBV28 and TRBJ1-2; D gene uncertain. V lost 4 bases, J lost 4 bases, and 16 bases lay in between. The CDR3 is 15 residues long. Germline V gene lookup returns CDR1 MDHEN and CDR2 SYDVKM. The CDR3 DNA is TGTGCCAGCAGTTCCCTCGCGGGGAGTGGCTATGGCTACACCTTC. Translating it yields CASSSLAGSGYGYTF.

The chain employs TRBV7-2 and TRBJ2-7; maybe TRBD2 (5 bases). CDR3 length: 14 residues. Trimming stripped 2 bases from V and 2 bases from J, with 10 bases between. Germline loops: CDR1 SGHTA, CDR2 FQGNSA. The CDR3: CASSLSRRTYEQYF. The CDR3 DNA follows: TGTGCCAGCAGCTTAAGTAGGAGGACCTACGAGCAGTACTTC.

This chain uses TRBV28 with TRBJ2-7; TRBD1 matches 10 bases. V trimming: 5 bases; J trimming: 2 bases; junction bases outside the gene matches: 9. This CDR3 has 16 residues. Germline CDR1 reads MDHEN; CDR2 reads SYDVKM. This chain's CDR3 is CASSPPLGTGAYEQYF. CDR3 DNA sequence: TGTGCCAGCAGTCCACCATTAGGGACAGGGGCCTACGAGCAGTACTTC.

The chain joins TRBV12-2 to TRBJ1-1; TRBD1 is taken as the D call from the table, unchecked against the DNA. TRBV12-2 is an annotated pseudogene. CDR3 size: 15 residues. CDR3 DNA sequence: TGTGCAAGTCGCTTCCAGGGGGATCAGAACACTGAAGCTTTCTTT. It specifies CASRFQGDQNTEAFF.

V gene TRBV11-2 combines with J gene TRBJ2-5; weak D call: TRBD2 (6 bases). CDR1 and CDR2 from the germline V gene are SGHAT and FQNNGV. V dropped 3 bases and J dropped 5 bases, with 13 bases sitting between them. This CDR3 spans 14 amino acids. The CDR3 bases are TGTGCCAGCAGCTTCATGGGCGGAGGGGAGACCCAGTACTTC. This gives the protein CASSFMGGGETQYF.

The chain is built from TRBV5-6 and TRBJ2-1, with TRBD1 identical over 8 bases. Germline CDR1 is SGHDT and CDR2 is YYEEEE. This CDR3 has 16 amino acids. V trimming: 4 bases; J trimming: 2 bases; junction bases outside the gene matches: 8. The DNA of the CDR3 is TGTGCCAGCAGCCCTCTAGACAGGGGCCCCTACAATGAGCAGTTCTTC. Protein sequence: CASSPLDRGPYNEQFF.

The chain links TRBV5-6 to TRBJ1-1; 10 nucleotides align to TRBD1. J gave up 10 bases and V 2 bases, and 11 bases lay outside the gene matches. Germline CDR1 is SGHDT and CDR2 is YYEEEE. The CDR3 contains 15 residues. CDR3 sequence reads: CASSLAATGGVVAFF. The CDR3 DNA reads TGTGCCAGCAGCTTAGCTGCGACAGGGGGCGTTGTAGCTTTCTTT.